This is a list of T cell receptor beta chains from one sample in a study of control samples from healthy donors and cancer patients. The protocol was immunoSEQ multiplex PCR, while the TCRdb copy is restricted to in-frame clones and leaves out a portion. The data show approximately 210,000 clones, with 90% to 95% seen just once and about 1.7% held by the top ten. The sequenced material came from blood. These receptors originate from a man aged 30 to 39 in good health. Both conserved end residues are part of each CDR3. D genes are given only for firm matches. Rows may omit the clone size; those that give it use once, few, many or a size class.

>11|TRBV3-1/TRBV3-2|NA|TRBJ2-7|NA
CASSQVSEQYF
TGTGCCAGCAGCCAAGTAAGCGAGCAGTACTTC
>16|TRBV3-1/TRBV3-2|NA|TRBJ2-1|TRBD2
CASSQTSGEHYNEQFF
TGTGCCAGCAGCCAAACTAGCGGGGAACACTACAATGAGCAGTTCTTC
>14|TRBV6-5|NA|TRBJ2-3|NA
CASSNPPHTDTQYF
TGTGCCAGCAGTAACCCACCGCACACAGATACGCAGTATTTT
>13|TRBV7-6|once|TRBJ2-7|TRBD1
CASSLSNRGEQYF
TGTGCCAGCAGCTTAAGTAACAGGGGCGAGCAGTACTTC
>12|TRBV7-9|NA|TRBJ2-1|NA
CASSDSYNEQFF
TGTGCCAGCAGCGACTCCTACAATGAGCAGTTCTTC
>16|TRBV5-1|NA|TRBJ2-3|TRBD1
CASSPRRTGGTDTQYF
TGCGCCAGCAGCCCTAGGAGGACAGGTGGCACAGATACGCAGTATTTT
>14|TRBV19|once|TRBJ1-5|NA
CASTRSRGNQPQHF
TGTGCCAGTACCCGATCGAGGGGGAATCAGCCCCAGCATTTT
>16|TRBV5-5|NA|TRBJ1-4|NA
CASSLGSNTGNEKLFF
TGTGCCAGCAGCTTGGGTTCCAATACGGGTAATGAAAAACTGTTTTTT
>15|TRBV6-5|NA|TRBJ2-7|NA
CASSPWFRDSYEQYF
TGTGCCAGCAGCCCCTGGTTCAGGGACTCCTACGAGCAGTACTTC
>11|TRBV6-6|NA|TRBJ2-5|NA
CASSYGFDQYF
TGTGCCAGCAGTTACGGGTTTGACCAGTACTTC
>20|TRBV28|NA|TRBJ2-3|TRBD1
CASSLSGTGGSRGSTDTQYF
TGTGCCAGCAGTTTATCCGGGACAGGGGGCTCTCGGGGTAGCACAGATACGCAGTATTTT
>14|TRBV28|NA|TRBJ1-6|TRBD1
CASSSPQGASPLHF
TGTGCCAGCAGTTCCCCACAGGGGGCTTCACCCCTCCACTTT
>15|TRBV7-3|NA|TRBJ2-1|NA
CASSSDGDSYNEQFF
TGTGCCAGCAGCTCGGACGGCGATTCCTACAATGAGCAGTTCTTC
>13|TRBV27|NA|TRBJ2-7|NA
CASSFRGMYEQYF
TGTGCCAGCAGTTTCAGGGGAATGTACGAGCAGTACTTC
>13|TRBV30|NA|TRBJ1-5|TRBD1
CAWKGQGDQPQHF
TGTGCCTGGAAGGGACAGGGAGATCAGCCCCAGCATTTT
>14|TRBV27|NA|TRBJ1-5|NA
CASSSQGRDQPQHF
TGTGCCAGCAGTTCTCAGGGGAGGGATCAGCCCCAGCATTTT
>15|TRBV6-5|once|TRBJ1-5|TRBD1
CASSPSGGRDQPQHF
TGTGCCAGCAGTCCCTCAGGGGGTAGGGATCAGCCCCAGCATTTT
>15|TRBV19|NA|TRBJ1-6|TRBD1
CASSRGQGYNSPLHF
TGTGCCAGTAGCCGGGGACAGGGATATAATTCACCCCTCCACTTT
>14|TRBV9|NA|TRBJ1-2|NA
CASSPRGSDYGYTF
TGTGCCAGCAGCCCCCGCGGGAGCGACTATGGCTACACCTTC
>12|TRBV9|NA|TRBJ1-1|TRBD1
CASSAQGAEAFF
TGTGCCAGCAGCGCCCAGGGGGCTGAAGCTTTCTTT
>14|TRBV27|few|TRBJ2-4|NA
CARSTGLAKNIQYF
TGTGCCAGGTCAACAGGGCTGGCCAAAAACATTCAGTACTTC
>15|TRBV19|few|TRBJ1-4|TRBD1
CATRGQGVINEKLFF
TGTGCCACTCGAGGACAGGGGGTGATAAATGAAAAACTGTTTTTT